This T cell receptor beta chain was profiled in a study of regulatory T cells in long-lasting Graves disease. Findings and caveats of the study: Persistent disease preferred TRBV28, TRBJ1-2 and TRBJ2-5; new disease, TRBV20-1 and TRBJ2-1.

Arm-PCR of CDR3 regions and iRepertoire HTBI primers were the basis on which TCR beta libraries were built. MiXCR was run by TCRdb on the multiplex PCR reads, yielding one entry per CDR3 protein. The table shows some 560,000 distinct CDR3 sequences, with roughly 16% occurring only once. Germline V gene lookup returns CDR1 MGHRA and CDR2 YSYEKL. With 1 base clipped from V and 7 bases from J, the junction kept 5 bases outside the gene matches. This CDR3 is built from 16 residues. As for time point: newly diagnosed GD, antithyroid drugs for less than 3 months. Making the TCR library involved RNA that had been extracted from PBMCs. In its sample, this clonotype was seen a few times. Its matching antigen is unknown. The data also belong to a second study, concerning T cells in Graves' hyperthyroidism and ophthalmopathy.

The chain has TRBV4-1 and TRBJ2-3; 13 bases line up with TRBD2. The sequence came from a woman aged 35-65 years with Graves disease. Source: peripheral blood mononuclear cells (PBMCs), taken at new diagnosis, from a patient treated with antithyroid drugs. The CDR3 nucleotides are TGCGCCAGCAGCCAAGGGGGACTAGCGGGGACCCATACGCAGTATTTT. Its protein product is CASSQGGLAGTHTQYF.